The text below deals with one TCR beta chain. The entry originates in a study of CD4+ T cells in melanoma. Germline V gene data show CDR1 as SNHLY and CDR2 as FYNNEI. V dropped 4 bases and J dropped 3 bases, with 17 bases sitting between them. CDR3 length equals 16 residues. Sequenced by immunoSEQ multiplex PCR; TCRdb stores in-frame clones only, minus some. The sample shows fewer than 150,000 clones, about nine tenths of them seen only once. This sequence originates from a human donor with melanoma. J is TRBJ2-3 and V is TRBV2; D perhaps matches TRBD1 (5 bases). The CDR3 loop is CASSGPWQGNTDTQYF. CDR3 coding DNA: TGTGCCAGCAGTGGCCCCTGGCAGGGCAATACAGATACGCAGTATTTT.